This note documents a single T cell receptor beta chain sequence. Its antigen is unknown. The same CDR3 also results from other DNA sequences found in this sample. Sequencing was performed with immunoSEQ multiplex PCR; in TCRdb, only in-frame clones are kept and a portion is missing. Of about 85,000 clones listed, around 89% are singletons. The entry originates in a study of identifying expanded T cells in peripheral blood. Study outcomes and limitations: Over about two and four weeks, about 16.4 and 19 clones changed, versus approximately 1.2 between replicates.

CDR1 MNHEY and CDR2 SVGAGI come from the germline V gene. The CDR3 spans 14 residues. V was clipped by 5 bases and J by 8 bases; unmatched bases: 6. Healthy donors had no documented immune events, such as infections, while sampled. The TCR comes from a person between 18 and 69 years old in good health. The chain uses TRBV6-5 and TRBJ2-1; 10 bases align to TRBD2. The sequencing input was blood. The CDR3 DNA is TGTGCCAGCAGTCGACAAAGCGGGGGGGATGAGCAGTTCTTC. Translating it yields CASSRQSGGDEQFF.